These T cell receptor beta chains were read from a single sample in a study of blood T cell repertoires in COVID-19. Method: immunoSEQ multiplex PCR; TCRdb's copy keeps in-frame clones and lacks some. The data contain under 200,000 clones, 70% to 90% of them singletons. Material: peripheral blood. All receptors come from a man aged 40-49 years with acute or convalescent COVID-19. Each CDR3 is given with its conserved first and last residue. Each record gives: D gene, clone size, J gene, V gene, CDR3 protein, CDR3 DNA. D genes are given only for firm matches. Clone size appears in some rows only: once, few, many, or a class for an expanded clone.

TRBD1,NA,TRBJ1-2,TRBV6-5,CASSDRDGYTF,TGTGCCAGCAGCGACAGGGATGGCTACACCTTC
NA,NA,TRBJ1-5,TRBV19,CASSKSGGVRQPQHF,TGTGCCAGTAGTAAGTCGGGGGGCGTTCGTCAGCCCCAGCATTTT
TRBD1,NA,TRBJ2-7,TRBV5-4,CASSSYRGGYEQYF,TGTGCCAGCAGCTCTTACAGGGGTGGCTACGAGCAGTACTTC
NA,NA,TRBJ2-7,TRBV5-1,CASSLGGQGPNEQYF,TGCGCCAGCAGCTTGGGGGGTCAGGGCCCGAACGAGCAGTACTTC
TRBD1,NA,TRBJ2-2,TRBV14,CASSRLPGQGFGELFF,TGTGCCAGCAGCCGACTACCGGGACAGGGGTTCGGGGAGCTGTTTTTT
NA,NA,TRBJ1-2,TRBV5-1,CASSLGPTEADGYTF,TGCGCCAGCAGCTTGGGCCCGACAGAGGCGGATGGCTACACCTTC
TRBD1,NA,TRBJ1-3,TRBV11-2,CASSPSTGKGNTIYF,TGTGCCAGCAGCCCTTCGACAGGGAAAGGAAACACCATATATTTT
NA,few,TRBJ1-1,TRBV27,CASSLGGPWNTEAFF,TGTGCCAGCAGTTTGGGGGGACCGTGGAACACTGAAGCTTTCTTT
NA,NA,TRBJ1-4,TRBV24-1,CAPRLTNEKLFF,TGTGCCCCGAGACTAACTAATGAAAAACTGTTTTTT
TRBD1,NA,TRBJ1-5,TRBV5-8,CASSAGTGGFNQPQHF,TGTGCCAGCAGCGCAGGGACAGGGGGTTTTAATCAGCCCCAGCATTTT
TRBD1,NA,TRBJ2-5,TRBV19,CATSSEGTGVRETQYF,TGTGCCACCTCGTCAGAGGGGACAGGGGTTAGGGAGACCCAGTACTTC
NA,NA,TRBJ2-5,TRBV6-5,CASTPTDLRRTQYF,TGTGCCAGCACGCCGACAGACTTAAGAAGGACCCAGTACTTC
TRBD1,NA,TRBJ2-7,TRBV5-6,CASSDLDRGSYEQYF,TGTGCCAGCAGCGACTTGGACAGGGGAAGCTACGAGCAGTACTTC
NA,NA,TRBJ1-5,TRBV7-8,CASSLEQGNQPQHF,TGTGCCAGCAGCTTAGAACAGGGTAATCAGCCCCAGCATTTT
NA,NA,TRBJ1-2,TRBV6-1,CASSDIDGYTF,TGTGCCAGCAGTGACATAGATGGCTACACCTTC
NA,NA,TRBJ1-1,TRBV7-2,CASSLDGREHTEAFF,TGTGCCAGCAGCTTAGATGGACGGGAGCACACTGAAGCTTTCTTT
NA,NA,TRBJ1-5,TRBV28,CASSSSGGPVGNQPQHF,TGTGCCAGCAGTTCATCGGGGGGCCCCGTCGGCAATCAGCCCCAGCATTTT
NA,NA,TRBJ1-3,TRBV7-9,CASSGTGLGNTIYF,TGTGCCAGCAGCGGAACGGGACTTGGAAACACCATATATTTT
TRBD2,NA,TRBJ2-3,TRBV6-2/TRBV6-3,CASSYRGLAGNGDTQYF,TGTGCCAGCAGTTACCGGGGACTAGCGGGGAACGGAGATACGCAGTATTTT
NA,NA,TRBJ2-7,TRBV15,CATSREEGRAYEQYF,TGTGCCACCAGCAGAGAGGAGGGAAGGGCCTACGAGCAGTACTTC
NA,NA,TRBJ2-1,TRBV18,CASSLRQPPSLGEQFF,TGTGCCAGCTCACTTAGACAGCCTCCCAGCCTCGGTGAGCAGTTCTTC
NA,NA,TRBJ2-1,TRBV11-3,CASSLSPGRLEQFF,TGTGCCAGCAGCCTATCCCCAGGAAGGCTTGAGCAGTTCTTC
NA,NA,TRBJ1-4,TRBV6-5,CASQGNTNEKLFF,TGTGCCAGCCAGGGAAATACTAATGAAAAACTGTTTTTT
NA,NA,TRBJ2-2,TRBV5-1,CASSFDGMNTGELFF,TGCGCCAGCAGCTTTGACGGGATGAACACCGGGGAGCTGTTTTTT
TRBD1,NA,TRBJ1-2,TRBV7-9,CASSLLTGGFNYGYTF,TGTGCCAGCAGCTTGTTGACAGGGGGCTTTAACTATGGCTACACCTTC
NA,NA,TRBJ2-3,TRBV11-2,CASSLNRGAPDTQYF,TGTGCCAGCAGCTTAAATCGGGGGGCCCCAGATACGCAGTATTTT
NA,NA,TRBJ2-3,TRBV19,CASRLDGGASTDTQYF,TGTGCCAGTAGACTCGACGGCGGGGCTAGCACAGATACGCAGTATTTT
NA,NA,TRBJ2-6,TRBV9,CASSARVLAPGANVLTF,TGTGCCAGCAGCGCCAGGGTCCTAGCGCCTGGGGCCAACGTCCTGACTTTC
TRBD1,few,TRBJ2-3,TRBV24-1,CATSDTGELTDTQYF,TGTGCCACCAGTGATACAGGGGAGCTAACAGATACGCAGTATTTT
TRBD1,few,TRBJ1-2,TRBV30,CAWNRGGGYTF,TGTGCCTGGAACAGGGGAGGCGGCTACACCTTC
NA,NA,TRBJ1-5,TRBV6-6,CASSFNRAQPQHF,TGTGCCAGCAGTTTCAACAGGGCCCAGCCCCAGCATTTT